One sample yielded the 14 T cell receptor beta chains listed below, sequenced in a study of prognosis after radiotherapy for stage I lung cancer. TCR beta CDR3 was amplified from genomic DNA by two-round multiplex PCR. For every TRBV and TRBJ gene, a specific primer was used in first-round PCR. A single record per CDR3 protein comes from TCRdb applying MiXCR to the multiplex PCR reads. The sample has about 15,000 distinct CDR3 sequences, about 57% seen once; the top ten hold about 28%. Sequencing used PBMCs, obtained before or after stereotactic body radiation therapy (not recorded which). These receptor sequences come from a donor of 50 years or more with non-small cell lung cancer.

This chain connects TRBV9 to TRBJ2-7; D may correspond to TRBD1 or TRBD2 (5 bases each). CDR1 is SGDLS and CDR2 is YYNGEE in the germline V gene. With 4 bases removed from V and 0 bases from J, the gap between germline ends came to 14 bases. The CDR3 consists of 15 residues. The CDR3 region has the DNA TGTGCCAGCAGCTTAGTCGGGGACGACTCCTACGAGCAGTACTTC. Its protein product is CASSLVGDDSYEQYF.

V is TRBV28 and J is TRBJ2-6; D gene uncertain. Germline CDR1 MDHEN, CDR2 SYDVKM. Trimming pared 6 bases from V and 0 bases from J, leaving 15 bases between. The CDR3 runs to 17 residues. The CDR3 loop reads CASRPPSGSSGANVLTF. CDR3 nucleotides: TGTGCCAGCAGGCCTCCTTCGGGCAGCTCTGGGGCCAACGTCCTGACTTTC.

As to this clonotype: A much larger clone differs by one base, so this may be a read error. The J gene is TRBJ2-5, the V gene TRBV7-9; perhaps TRBD2 as D (6 bases). The ends were cut back, 5 bases at V and 3 bases at J, with 16 bases in the middle. The germline CDR1 and CDR2 sequences are SEHNR and FQNEAQ (reference sequence). The CDR3 loop spans 15 amino acids. The CDR3 sequence: CASSPGELEKETQYF. In DNA, the CDR3 is TGTGCCAGCAGCCCGGGGGAGCTGGAGAAAGAGACCCAGTACTTC.

This clonotype was seen ten or more times. The junction shows a germline mismatch at one end, possibly a read error. This chain connects TRBV27 to TRBJ2-3, with 9 bases identical to TRBD1. The CDR3 consists of 15 residues. The germline gives CDR1 MNHEY, CDR2 SMNVEV (reference sequence). The CDR3 DNA follows: TGTGCCAGCAGTTTATCACAGGGGGCAACAGATGCGCAGTATTTT. This encodes CASSLSQGATDAQYF.

The genes are TRBV6-5 and TRBJ2-7, with a possible D match to TRBD1 (5 bases). CDR1 and CDR2 (germline): MNHEY, SVGAGI. V lost 0 bases, J lost 4 bases, and 16 bases lay in between. This CDR3 has 16 amino acids. The CDR3 loop reads CASSYSMPRELYEQYF. CDR3 in DNA: TGTGCCAGCAGTTACTCGATGCCCAGGGAATTGTACGAGCAGTACTTC.

This clonotype was found many times. This chain's CDR3 is CASSLIGVGTGKYEAFF. CDR3 nucleotide sequence: TGTGCCAGCAGTTTAATCGGGGTTGGGACAGGTAAATATGAAGCTTTCTTT. The chain has TRBV28 and TRBJ1-1; the match to TRBD1 covers 8 bases. The ends lost 2 bases at V and 7 bases at J; junction bases unmatched: 15. The V gene's germline CDR1 is MDHEN and CDR2 SYDVKM. The CDR3 extends over 17 amino acids.

The V and J genes are TRBV20-1 and TRBJ2-7, with D perhaps matching TRBD2 (6 bases). The CDR3 is 15 residues long. The V and J ends lost 6 bases and 2 bases respectively, with 20 bases between them. Germline CDR1 reads DFQATT; CDR2 reads SNEGSKA (reference sequence). The CDR3 DNA sequence: TGCAGTGCCGCGGGGCCGGGTCCATCCACCTACGAGCAGTACTTC. This sequence encodes CSAAGPGPSTYEQYF.

This clonotype was picked up many times. The DNA for the CDR3 is TGTGCCAGCTCACCGTCCAGGACAGAGAACACTGAAGCTTTCTTT. Amino acids: CASSPSRTENTEAFF. The chain joins TRBV18 to TRBJ1-1; tentatively, D is TRBD1 (6 bases). V gave up 3 bases and J gave up 1 base, with 12 bases separating them. CDR3 length: 15 amino acids. Looked up from germline, CDR1 is KGHSH and CDR2 is LQKENI.

The chain couples TRBV7-8 to TRBJ2-1, with D tentatively TRBD1 or TRBD2 (5 bases each). From germline, CDR1 is SGHVS and CDR2 FQNEAQ. This CDR3 region has 14 residues. CDR3 amino acids: CANAVGTKYNEQFF. CDR3 coding DNA: TGTGCTAACGCGGTCGGGACCAAATACAATGAGCAGTTCTTC.

This clonotype occurred once. The V and J genes are TRBV7-2 and TRBJ2-7; D possibly corresponds to TRBD1 (5 bases). Germline V gives CDR1 SGHTA, CDR2 FQGNSA. This CDR3 spans 18 amino acids. V was cut by 6 bases and J by 2 bases, with 26 bases left in between. CDR3 amino acids: CASSPGGARYRVTYEQYF. The CDR3 bases are TGTGCCAGCAGTCCCGGTGGGGCGCGATACCGCGTTACCTACGAGCAGTACTTC.

The V call is TRBV4-1, the J call TRBJ2-3, with 7 bases fitting TRBD2. V gave up 1 base and J gave up 1 base; unmatched junction bases: 11. Germline V gene data show CDR1 as MGHRA and CDR2 as YSYEKL. The CDR3 loop spans 18 amino acids. This CDR3 is CASSQAPCGAGGTDTQYF. Here the CDR3 DNA reads TGCGCCAGCAGCCAAGCCCCCTGTGGCGCGGGAGGCACAGATACGCAGTATTTT.

The rearrangement joins TRBV2 to TRBJ2-7; D ambiguous. The CDR3 contains 15 residues. Germline CDR1 and CDR2: SNHLY and FYNNEI. V shed 2 bases and J shed 4 bases, with 15 bases lying between them. The CDR3 DNA is TGTGCCAGCAGTGAACGTCAGGAACAATCATACGAGCAGTACTTC. Residues: CASSERQEQSYEQYF. Full variable domain (missing parts from reference TRBV2 and TRBJ2-7): EPEVTQTPSHQVTQMGQEVILRCVPISNHLYFYWYRQILGQKVEFLVSFYNNEISEKSEIFDDQFSVERPDGSNFTLKIRSTKLEDSAMYFCASSERQEQSYEQYFGPGTRLTVT.

This clonotype is medium-sized. The chain employs TRBV6-1 and TRBJ2-1; TRBD2 is a possible D gene (6 bases). Germline V gene sequence: CDR1 MNHNS, CDR2 SASEGT. V was cut by 7 bases and J by 7 bases, with 17 bases left in between. The CDR3 has 14 residues. The CDR3 coding sequence is TGTGCCAGCAAAGTCCACGGGAGCCGGAATGAGCAGTTCTTC. Translating it yields CASKVHGSRNEQFF.

By frequency in the sample, this clonotype is medium-sized. V usage is TRBV6-5 and J usage is TRBJ2-1; D gene unclear. This CDR3 region has 13 residues. CDR1 and CDR2 (germline): MNHEY, SVGAGI. Deletions cut 2 bases from V and 5 bases from J, with 7 bases between. As DNA, the CDR3 is TGTGCCAGCAGTTACGGAGAGGACAATGAGCAGTTCTTC. Translated: CASSYGEDNEQFF.